The 3 T cell receptor beta chains listed next were all sequenced from one sample in a study of post-analysis software for immune sequencing data. Their antigens remain unidentified. Unique molecular identifiers were present in the TCR beta cDNA libraries. From the PCR reads, TCRdb called clonotypes with MiXCR, one entry per CDR3 protein. The sample lists roughly 670,000 distinct CDR3 sequences, 55% to 60% occurring once. The study's findings and limits: The five TRBV segments detected at higher frequency in patients than in controls included TRBV5-6, TRBV5-1 and TRBV20-1.

The sequenced sample consisted of blood. These TCRs come from a girl aged 2-10 years with multiple sclerosis.

V and J are TRBV29-1 and TRBJ2-2; D assignment may be TRBD1 or TRBD2 (5 bases each). The germline V gene has CDR1 SQVTM and CDR2 ANQGSEA. CDR3 length: 12 residues. Trimming pared 4 bases from V and 6 bases from J, leaving 9 bases between. The CDR3, as DNA: TGCAGCGTTGTACGGGGACCCGGGGAGCTGTTTTTT. Encoded protein: CSVVRGPGELFF.

V gene TRBV7-9 combines with J gene TRBJ2-2; no clear D gene. Germline V gene sequence: CDR1 SEHNR, CDR2 FQNEAQ (reference sequence). Trimming cost V 0 bases and J 9 bases, with 5 bases left between them. This CDR3 comprises 12 residues. The CDR3 nucleotides read TGTGCCAGCAGCTTAGCGAGACGGGAGCTGTTTTTT. It translates to CASSLARRELFF.

This chain joins TRBV20-1 and TRBJ2-4; D may be TRBD1 or TRBD2 (5 bases each). The CDR3 consists of 14 residues. Germline CDR1 is DFQATT and CDR2 is SNEGSKA (reference sequence). Trimming pared 6 bases from V and 0 bases from J, leaving 12 bases between. This chain's CDR3 is CSACWDEAKNIQYF. In DNA, the CDR3 is TGCAGTGCCTGTTGGGACGAAGCCAAAAACATTCAGTACTTC.